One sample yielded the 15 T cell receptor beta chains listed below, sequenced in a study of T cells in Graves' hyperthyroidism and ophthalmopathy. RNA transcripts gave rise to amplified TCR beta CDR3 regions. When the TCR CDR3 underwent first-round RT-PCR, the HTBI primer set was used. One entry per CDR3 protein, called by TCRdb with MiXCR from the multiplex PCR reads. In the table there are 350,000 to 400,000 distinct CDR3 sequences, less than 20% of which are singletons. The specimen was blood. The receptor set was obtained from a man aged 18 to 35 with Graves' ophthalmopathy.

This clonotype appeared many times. The DNA for the CDR3 is TGTGCCATCAACCGGGGGAATAATGGCTACACCTTC. Its protein is CAINRGNNGYTF. V is TRBV2 and J is TRBJ1-2; D perhaps matches TRBD1 (5 bases). Germline CDR1 and CDR2: SNHLY and FYNNEI. V was trimmed by 10 bases and J by 6 bases, leaving 15 bases between them. CDR3 length: 12 residues.

The CDR3, as DNA: TGTGCCAGCTCCCCCGACAGGATTCTCACAGATACGCAGTATTTT. Translating gives CASSPDRILTDTQYF. This sequence joins TRBV18 and TRBJ2-3, with D possibly being TRBD1 (6 bases). Trimming pared 6 bases from V and 2 bases from J, leaving 15 bases between. This CDR3 comprises 15 residues. Per germline, CDR1 KGHSH and CDR2 LQKENI.

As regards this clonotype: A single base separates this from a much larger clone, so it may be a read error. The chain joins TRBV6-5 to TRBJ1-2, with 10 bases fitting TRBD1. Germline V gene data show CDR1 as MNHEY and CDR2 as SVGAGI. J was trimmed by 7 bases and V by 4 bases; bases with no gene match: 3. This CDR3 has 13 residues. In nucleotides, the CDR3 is TGTGCCAGCAGTTCCGGGACAGGGGCTGGCTACACCTTC. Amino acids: CASSSGTGAGYTF.

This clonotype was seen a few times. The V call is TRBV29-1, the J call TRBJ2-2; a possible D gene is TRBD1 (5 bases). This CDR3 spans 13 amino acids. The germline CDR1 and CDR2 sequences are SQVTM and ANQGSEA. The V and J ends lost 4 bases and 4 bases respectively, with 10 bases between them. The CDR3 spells CSVVSGRTGELFF. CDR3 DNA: TGCAGCGTTGTTTCAGGGCGCACCGGGGAGCTGTTTTTT.

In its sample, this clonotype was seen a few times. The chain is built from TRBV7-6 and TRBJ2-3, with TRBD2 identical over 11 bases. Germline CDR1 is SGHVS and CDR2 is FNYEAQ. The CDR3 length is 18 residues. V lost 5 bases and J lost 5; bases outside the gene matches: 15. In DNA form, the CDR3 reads TGTGCCAGCAGCCTTCTCACCGTTAGCGGGAGGGCCTTAGATACGCAGTATTTT. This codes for CASSLLTVSGRALDTQYF. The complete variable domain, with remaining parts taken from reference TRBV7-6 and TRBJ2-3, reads GAGVSQSPRYKVTKRGQDVALRCDPISGHVSLYWYRQALGQGPEFLTYFNYEAQQDKSGLPNDRFSAERPEGSISTLTIQRTEQRDSAMYRCASSLLTVSGRALDTQYFGPGTRLTVL.

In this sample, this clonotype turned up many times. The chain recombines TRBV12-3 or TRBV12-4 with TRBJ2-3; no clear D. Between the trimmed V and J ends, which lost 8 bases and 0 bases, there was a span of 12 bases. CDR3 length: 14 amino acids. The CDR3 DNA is TGTGCCAGCGGGGTGATTATGAGCACAGATACGCAGTATTTT. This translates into CASGVIMSTDTQYF.

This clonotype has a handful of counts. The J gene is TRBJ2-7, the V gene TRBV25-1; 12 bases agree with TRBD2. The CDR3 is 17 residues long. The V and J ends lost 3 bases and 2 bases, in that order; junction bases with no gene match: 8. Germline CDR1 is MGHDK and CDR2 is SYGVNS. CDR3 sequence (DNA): TGTGCCAGCAGTGATGGGCTAGCGGGGGGGCGGGCCTACGAGCAGTACTTC. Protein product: CASSDGLAGGRAYEQYF.

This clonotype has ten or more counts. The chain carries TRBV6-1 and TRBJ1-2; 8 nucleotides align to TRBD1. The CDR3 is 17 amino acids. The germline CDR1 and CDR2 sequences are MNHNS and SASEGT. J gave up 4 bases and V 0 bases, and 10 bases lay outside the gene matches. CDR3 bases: TGTGCCAGCAGTGAAGCGCCGTGGGCAGGGGGCCTCTATGGCTACACCTTC. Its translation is CASSEAPWAGGLYGYTF.

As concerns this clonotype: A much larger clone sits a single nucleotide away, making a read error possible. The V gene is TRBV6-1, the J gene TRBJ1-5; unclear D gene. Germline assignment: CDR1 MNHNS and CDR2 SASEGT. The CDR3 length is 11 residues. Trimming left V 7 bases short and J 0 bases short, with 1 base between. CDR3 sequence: CASTSNQPQHF. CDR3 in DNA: TGTGCCAGCACTAGCAATCAGCCCCAGCATTTT.

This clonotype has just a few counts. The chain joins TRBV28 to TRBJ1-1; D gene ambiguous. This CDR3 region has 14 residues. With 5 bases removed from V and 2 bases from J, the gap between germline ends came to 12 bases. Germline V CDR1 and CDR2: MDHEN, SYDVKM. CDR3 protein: CASSPRGQNTEAFF. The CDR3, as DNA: TGTGCCAGCAGTCCCCGAGGCCAAAACACTGAAGCTTTCTTT.

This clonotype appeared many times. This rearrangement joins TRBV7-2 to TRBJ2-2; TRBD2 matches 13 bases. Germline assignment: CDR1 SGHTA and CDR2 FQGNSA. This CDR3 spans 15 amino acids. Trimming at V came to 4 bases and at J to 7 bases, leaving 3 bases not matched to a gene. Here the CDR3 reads CASSWTSGGLGELFF. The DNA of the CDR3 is TGTGCCAGCAGCTGGACTAGCGGGGGTCTCGGGGAGCTGTTTTTT.

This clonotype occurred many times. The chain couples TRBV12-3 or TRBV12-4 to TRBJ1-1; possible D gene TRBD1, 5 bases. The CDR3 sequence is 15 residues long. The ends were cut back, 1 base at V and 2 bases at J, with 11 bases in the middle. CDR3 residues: CASSLVQGLNTEAFF. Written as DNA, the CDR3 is TGTGCCAGCAGTTTAGTTCAGGGTTTAAACACTGAAGCTTTCTTT.

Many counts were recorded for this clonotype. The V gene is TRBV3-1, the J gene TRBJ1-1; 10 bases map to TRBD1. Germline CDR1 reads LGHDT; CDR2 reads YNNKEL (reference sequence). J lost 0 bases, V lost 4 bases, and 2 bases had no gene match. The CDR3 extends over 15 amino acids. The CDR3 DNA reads TGTGCCAGCAGCCCTGGACAGGGGGTGAACACTGAAGCTTTCTTT. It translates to CASSPGQGVNTEAFF.

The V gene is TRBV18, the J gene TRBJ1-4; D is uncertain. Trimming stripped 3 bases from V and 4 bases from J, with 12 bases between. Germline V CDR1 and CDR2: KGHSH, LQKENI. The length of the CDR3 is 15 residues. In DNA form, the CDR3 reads TGTGCCAGCTCACCGATCCCCGGGGATAATGAAAAACTGTTTTTT. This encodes CASSPIPGDNEKLFF. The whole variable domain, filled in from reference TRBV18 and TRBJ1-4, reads NAGVMQNPRHLVRRRGQEARLRCSPMKGHSHVYWYRQLPEEGLKFMVYLQKENIIDESGMPKERFSAEFPKEGPSILRIQQVVRGDSAAYFCASSPIPGDNEKLFFGSGTQLSVL.

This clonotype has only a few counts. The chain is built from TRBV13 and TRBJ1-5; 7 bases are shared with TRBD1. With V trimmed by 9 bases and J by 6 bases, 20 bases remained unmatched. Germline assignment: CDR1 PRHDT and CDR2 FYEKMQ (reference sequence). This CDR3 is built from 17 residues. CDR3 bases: TGTGCCAGTACCGTTTTGCCGGACAGGCGTAGAAGTCAGCCCCAGCATTTT. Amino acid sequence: CASTVLPDRRRSQPQHF.